This is a list of T cell receptor beta chains from one sample in a study of shared clonotypes between healthy human individuals. Clones were read by immunoSEQ multiplex PCR, and TCRdb kept only the in-frame ones, dropping some. Here the sample spans under 2.5 million clones, around 90% being singletons. Material for sequencing was naive CD4+ T cells from PBMCs. The receptors shown here come from a young man in good health. Some clones in this sample may be carry-over from other donors' samples. Each CDR3 is given with its conserved first and last residue. Each record gives: CDR3 length, V gene, clone size, J gene, D gene, CDR3 protein, CDR3 DNA. The D gene is left open where the match is weak. Expanded clones get a size class; other rows say once, few or many, or leave the size out.

len: 14; v_gene: TRBV19; abundance: once; j_gene: TRBJ1-1; d_gene: .; CDR3aa: CATTQGRMNTEAFF; CDR3nt: TGTGCCACAACCCAGGGGAGGATGAACACTGAAGCTTTCTTT
len: 14; v_gene: TRBV27; abundance: .; j_gene: TRBJ1-2; d_gene: .; CDR3aa: CASSLRRQLHGYTF; CDR3nt: TGTGCCAGCAGTTTACGGCGACAGCTTCATGGCTACACCTTC
len: 15; v_gene: TRBV18; abundance: .; j_gene: TRBJ2-7; d_gene: .; CDR3aa: CASSPQGGVSYEQYF; CDR3nt: TGTGCCAGCTCACCACAAGGCGGGGTCTCCTACGAGCAGTACTTC
len: 15; v_gene: TRBV7-9; abundance: .; j_gene: TRBJ2-1; d_gene: .; CDR3aa: CASSPAVGAYNEQFF; CDR3nt: TGTGCCAGCAGCCCGGCGGTGGGGGCCTACAATGAGCAGTTCTTC
len: 16; v_gene: TRBV7-2; abundance: .; j_gene: TRBJ2-1; d_gene: .; CDR3aa: CASSQDRLAARNEQFF; CDR3nt: TGTGCCAGCAGCCAAGACAGGCTAGCGGCACGGAATGAGCAGTTCTTC
len: 15; v_gene: TRBV28; abundance: .; j_gene: TRBJ2-7; d_gene: TRBD2; CDR3aa: CASSPQGAGVNEQYF; CDR3nt: TGTGCCAGCAGTCCGCAGGGAGCGGGAGTTAACGAGCAGTACTTC
len: 15; v_gene: TRBV28; abundance: .; j_gene: TRBJ1-2; d_gene: .; CDR3aa: CASSQTRTAPDGYTF; CDR3nt: TGTGCCAGCAGTCAAACCCGGACCGCCCCAGATGGCTACACCTTC
len: 15; v_gene: TRBV29-1; abundance: .; j_gene: TRBJ2-2; d_gene: TRBD2; CDR3aa: CSCLAGESGTGELFF; CDR3nt: TGCAGCTGCCTAGCGGGAGAATCCGGGACCGGGGAGCTGTTTTTT
len: 15; v_gene: TRBV28; abundance: once; j_gene: TRBJ2-7; d_gene: TRBD1; CDR3aa: CASSLPGQGIYEQYF; CDR3nt: TGTGCCAGCAGTCTCCCGGGACAGGGGATCTACGAGCAGTACTTC
len: 17; v_gene: TRBV2; abundance: .; j_gene: TRBJ2-2; d_gene: TRBD2; CDR3aa: CASSAWLAGKIAGELFF; CDR3nt: TGTGCCAGCAGTGCGTGGCTAGCGGGAAAAATCGCCGGGGAGCTGTTTTTT
len: 15; v_gene: TRBV5-1; abundance: .; j_gene: TRBJ2-5; d_gene: .; CDR3aa: CASSLIQGGPETQYF; CDR3nt: TGCGCCAGCAGCTTGATACAGGGCGGGCCGGAGACCCAGTACTTC
len: 14; v_gene: TRBV7-9; abundance: .; j_gene: TRBJ2-5; d_gene: .; CDR3aa: CASSLIASLETQYF; CDR3nt: TGTGCCAGCAGCTTAATTGCTAGTTTGGAGACCCAGTACTTC
len: 14; v_gene: TRBV19; abundance: .; j_gene: TRBJ1-1; d_gene: .; CDR3aa: CASSMGALVEEAFF; CDR3nt: TGTGCCAGTAGTATGGGGGCCCTGGTTGAAGAAGCTTTCTTT
len: 14; v_gene: TRBV28; abundance: once; j_gene: TRBJ2-2; d_gene: .; CDR3aa: CASSRQGGTGELFF; CDR3nt: TGTGCCAGCAGTCGACAGGGAGGCACCGGGGAGCTGTTTTTT
len: 14; v_gene: TRBV6-6; abundance: .; j_gene: TRBJ1-2; d_gene: .; CDR3aa: CASTQPPSGGGYTF; CDR3nt: TGTGCCAGCACCCAGCCCCCTTCGGGTGGTGGCTACACCTTC
len: 13; v_gene: TRBV27; abundance: .; j_gene: TRBJ1-2; d_gene: .; CDR3aa: CASTQGYGYGYTF; CDR3nt: TGTGCCAGCACCCAGGGGTATGGCTATGGCTACACCTTC
len: 16; v_gene: TRBV18; abundance: .; j_gene: TRBJ2-2; d_gene: .; CDR3aa: CASSPSFGALTGELFF; CDR3nt: TGTGCCAGCTCACCGAGTTTTGGCGCCCTCACCGGGGAGCTGTTTTTT
len: 15; v_gene: TRBV5-3; abundance: once; j_gene: TRBJ2-7; d_gene: .; CDR3aa: CARSIAPGNSYEQYF; CDR3nt: TGTGCCAGAAGCATAGCCCCCGGGAACTCCTACGAGCAGTACTTC
len: 14; v_gene: TRBV5-4; abundance: few; j_gene: TRBJ1-1; d_gene: .; CDR3aa: CASSLANGNTEAFF; CDR3nt: TGTGCCAGCAGCTTGGCCAACGGGAACACTGAAGCTTTCTTT
len: 16; v_gene: TRBV7-9; abundance: once; j_gene: TRBJ1-5; d_gene: .; CDR3aa: CASSPTGIHSNQPQHF; CDR3nt: TGTGCCAGCAGCCCGACAGGTATTCATAGCAATCAGCCCCAGCATTTT
len: 16; v_gene: TRBV11-1; abundance: .; j_gene: TRBJ2-7; d_gene: .; CDR3aa: CASSLEPGGPSYEQYF; CDR3nt: TGTGCCAGCAGCTTAGAACCAGGAGGACCATCCTACGAGCAGTACTTC
len: 16; v_gene: TRBV5-4; abundance: .; j_gene: TRBJ2-7; d_gene: TRBD1; CDR3aa: CASSARQGRASYEQYF; CDR3nt: TGTGCCAGCAGCGCCCGACAGGGGCGCGCCTCCTACGAGCAGTACTTC
len: 13; v_gene: TRBV5-8; abundance: .; j_gene: TRBJ2-3; d_gene: .; CDR3aa: CASRMTGTDTQYF; CDR3nt: TGTGCCAGCAGGATGACGGGAACAGATACGCAGTATTTT
len: 14; v_gene: TRBV19; abundance: .; j_gene: TRBJ1-1; d_gene: .; CDR3aa: CASSLRHSNTEAFF; CDR3nt: TGTGCCAGTAGTTTGCGACACTCGAACACTGAAGCTTTCTTT
len: 16; v_gene: TRBV5-1; abundance: .; j_gene: TRBJ1-4; d_gene: TRBD1; CDR3aa: CASSLVGGEVNEKLFF; CDR3nt: TGCGCCAGCAGCTTGGTAGGGGGCGAGGTAAATGAAAAACTGTTTTTT
len: 11; v_gene: TRBV27; abundance: .; j_gene: TRBJ2-2; d_gene: .; CDR3aa: CASSHSGELFF; CDR3nt: TGTGCCAGCAGTCACTCCGGGGAGCTGTTTTTT
len: 17; v_gene: TRBV4-2; abundance: .; j_gene: TRBJ1-4; d_gene: .; CDR3aa: CASSPQVRRGSNEKLFF; CDR3nt: TGTGCCAGCAGCCCCCAGGTGAGGCGCGGGTCTAATGAAAAACTGTTTTTT
len: 14; v_gene: TRBV6-1; abundance: .; j_gene: TRBJ2-7; d_gene: .; CDR3aa: CASSEMASAYEQYF; CDR3nt: TGTGCCAGCAGTGAAATGGCATCCGCCTACGAGCAGTACTTC
len: 13; v_gene: TRBV5-1; abundance: .; j_gene: TRBJ2-2; d_gene: .; CDR3aa: CASSRRNTGELFF; CDR3nt: TGCGCCAGCAGCCGACGGAACACCGGGGAGCTGTTTTTT
len: 16; v_gene: TRBV18; abundance: .; j_gene: TRBJ2-2; d_gene: TRBD2; CDR3aa: CASSPSLAGVTGELFF; CDR3nt: TGTGCCAGCTCACCCTCACTAGCGGGAGTAACCGGGGAGCTGTTTTTT
len: 13; v_gene: TRBV7-8; abundance: .; j_gene: TRBJ2-5; d_gene: .; CDR3aa: CAAVERAEETQYF; CDR3nt: TGTGCCGCAGTAGAGCGGGCGGAGGAGACCCAGTACTTC
len: 14; v_gene: TRBV5-1; abundance: .; j_gene: TRBJ2-2; d_gene: TRBD1; CDR3aa: CASSLRQGTGELFF; CDR3nt: TGCGCCAGCAGCTTACGACAGGGGACCGGGGAGCTGTTTTTT
len: 15; v_gene: TRBV5-1; abundance: .; j_gene: TRBJ1-5; d_gene: .; CDR3aa: CASSLGSGGNQPQHF; CDR3nt: TGCGCCAGCAGCCTGGGGTCGGGGGGCAATCAGCCCCAGCATTTT
len: 14; v_gene: TRBV18; abundance: .; j_gene: TRBJ2-7; d_gene: .; CDR3aa: CASSVDRPGNEQYF; CDR3nt: TGTGCCAGCTCCGTCGACAGGCCAGGGAACGAGCAGTACTTC
len: 14; v_gene: TRBV29-1; abundance: .; j_gene: TRBJ2-7; d_gene: TRBD1; CDR3aa: CSVYRGTAPYEQYF; CDR3nt: TGCAGCGTTTACAGGGGGACAGCCCCCTACGAGCAGTACTTC
len: 15; v_gene: TRBV19; abundance: .; j_gene: TRBJ1-6; d_gene: TRBD1; CDR3aa: CASRPRQGNNSPLHF; CDR3nt: TGTGCCAGTCGCCCCCGACAGGGGAATAATTCACCCCTCCACTTT
len: 14; v_gene: TRBV5-1; abundance: .; j_gene: TRBJ1-4; d_gene: .; CDR3aa: CASSWAGGNEKLFF; CDR3nt: TGCGCCAGCAGCTGGGCAGGCGGTAATGAAAAACTGTTTTTT